The T cell receptor beta chain under discussion was sequenced for a study of T cell repertoires in cytomegalovirus infection. The overall study: An indication of both CMV infection and matching HLA type came from public TCR beta signatures. Study-wide points: CMV carriers having the relevant HLA were flagged by cumulative public TCR beta family frequency. CMV-specific HLA-C-restricted TCR beta clonotypes dominated the ex vivo response.

TCRdb fed the reads into MiXCR, producing one record per CDR3 protein. This table has approximately 500,000 distinct CDR3 sequences, 16% appearing once. The V end was cut by 6 bases, the J end by 0 bases, with 8 bases between. The CDR3 has 12 residues. Germline V gene data show CDR1 as SQVTM and CDR2 as ANQGSEA. This clonotype appeared a few times. What it binds is unknown. The chain joins TRBV29-1 to TRBJ1-1; no definite D call. Sequenced sample: CD8+ T cells from PBMCs. This clonotype was sampled from a human donor in good health (CMV status not recorded). Some clones in this sample may be carry-over from other donors' samples. CDR3 amino acids: CSVRRMNTEAFF. In DNA, the CDR3 is TGCAGCGTCCGGCGGATGAACACTGAAGCTTTCTTT.